Given below is one TCR beta chain in context. Its antigen remains unknown. Trimming cost V 6 bases and J 6 bases; bases outside gene matches: 11. CDR3 length: 16 residues. CDR1 is SNHLY and CDR2 is FYNNEI in the germline V gene. These data are taken from a study of cytomegalovirus exposure and HLA in healthy donors. Study-wide points: In a later analysis, V- and J-gene trimming of beta chains associated with a DCLRE1C missense variant, replicated independently. When presence/absence was analysed, sequencing depth was taken to be roughly uniform across donors.

In the PCR, 60 Vbeta and 13 Jbeta primers were used. Profiled with immunoSEQ multiplex PCR; TCRdb holds only in-frame clones, not every one. The sample lists 90,000 to 110,000 clones; about four fifths were seen once. The rearrangement joins TRBV2 to TRBJ1-5; 10 bases are shared with TRBD1. The receptor's source is a man aged 30 to 45 in good health and CMV-seronegative. The sample comprised PBMCs. The CDR3 nucleotides are TGTGCCAGCAGAGACCGGACAGGGGGATTGGGTCAGCCCCAGCATTTT. This encodes CASRDRTGGLGQPQHF. Combining the CDR3 with reference TRBV2 and TRBJ1-5 gives the whole variable domain EPEVTQTPSHQVTQMGQEVILRCVPISNHLYFYWYRQILGQKVEFLVSFYNNEISEKSEIFDDQFSVERPDGSNFTLKIRSTKLEDSAMYFCASRDRTGGLGQPQHFGDGTRLSIL.